Included here is one T cell receptor beta chain sequence, with context. As yet, its antigen is unknown. TCRdb called the 5' RACE reads again in MiXCR, with one record for every CDR3 protein. The table has around 510,000 distinct CDR3 sequences, more than 13% seen once; the top ten hold approximately 0.98%. These data are taken from a study of identical twins. The germline CDR1 and CDR2 sequences are SGHVS and FQNEAQ. This CDR3 contains 13 residues. V gave up 3 bases and J gave up 6 bases, with 12 bases separating them. The study, taken as a whole, reports: Cord blood beta clonotypes present at high abundance carried fewer insertions; no such pattern appeared in memory repertoires.

These same data were also listed under a study on yellow fever vaccine responses in identical twins.

This clonotype was obtained from a woman aged 18-29 years in good health. The sample taken for sequencing was CD4+ T cells sorted from blood. The chain recombines TRBV7-8 with TRBJ2-7; D remains unclear. This CDR3 reads CASSFRTSSEQYF. Here the CDR3 DNA reads TGTGCCAGCAGCTTTAGGACCAGTTCCGAGCAGTACTTC.